The 26 T cell receptor beta chains below were found in one sample sequenced in a study of cytomegalovirus exposure and HLA in healthy donors. PCR used 60 Vbeta primers and 13 Jbeta primers. TCRdb's table, derived via immunoSEQ multiplex PCR, lists solely in-frame clones and lacks some. The sample shows roughly 100,000 clones, around 61% of them seen only once. Sequences were obtained from PBMCs. All receptors come from a woman aged 45 to 65 in good health and CMV-seronegative.

The chain employs TRBV29-1 and TRBJ2-5; D possibly corresponds to TRBD2 (5 bases). The J call is in doubt because the DNA end fits TRBJ2-7 better. The CDR3 covers 11 residues. CDR1 and CDR2 from the germline V gene are SQVTM and ANQGSEA. CDR3: CSGRDSYEQYF. CDR3 nucleotides: TGCAGCGGACGGGACTCCTACGAGCAGTACTTC.

This chain uses TRBV29-1 with TRBJ2-7; D ambiguous. V dropped 4 bases and J dropped 0 bases, with 7 bases sitting between them. The CDR3 covers 12 residues. CDR1 and CDR2 from the germline V gene are SQVTM and ANQGSEA. CDR3 loop: CSVVSGSYEQYF. The CDR3 DNA reads TGCAGCGTTGTTTCGGGCTCCTACGAGCAGTACTTC.

This clone came up once. The CDR3 coding sequence is TGTGCCAGCAGCTTAGTTTCGGGACTAGTCTCAGATACGCAGTATTTT. This codes for CASSLVSGLVSDTQYF. This chain uses TRBV7-2 with TRBJ2-3, with TRBD2 matching 8 bases. The CDR3 has 16 amino acids. Germline trimming cut 1 base from V and 4 bases from J; bases unmatched to any gene: 7. Germline V gene data show CDR1 as SGHTA and CDR2 as FQGNSA.

This clone was observed a handful of times. The chain employs TRBV6-5 and TRBJ2-1; 8 nucleotides align to TRBD1. Looked up from germline, CDR1 is MNHEY and CDR2 is SVGAGI. V lost 2 bases to trimming and J lost 8 bases; unmatched junction nucleotides: 5. This CDR3 region has 14 residues. The CDR3 region has the DNA TGTGCCAGCAGTTACCGGGACAGGAGGGATGAGCAGTTCTTC. Translation gives CASSYRDRRDEQFF.

This clone came up once. This chain connects TRBV14 to TRBJ2-1, with 8 bases aligning to TRBD2. The CDR3 extends over 14 amino acids. CDR1 is SGHDN and CDR2 is FVKESK in the germline V gene. V gave up 4 bases and J gave up 7 bases; unmatched junction bases: 6. The CDR3 is CASSPLSGTNEQFF. The CDR3 bases are TGTGCCAGCAGCCCCCTTAGCGGGACAAATGAGCAGTTCTTC.

The chain employs TRBV6-1 and TRBJ1-2; D unclear. Germline V gene lookup returns CDR1 MNHNS and CDR2 SASEGT. The CDR3 loop spans 15 amino acids. The V end was cut by 9 bases, the J end by 5 bases, with 22 bases between. The CDR3 DNA follows: TGTGCCAGTCACAACGCGGCAGGCGGCGGGTATGGCTACACCTTC. Encoded protein: CASHNAAGGGYGYTF.

The chain uses TRBV7-9 and TRBJ2-7, with 8 nucleotides matching TRBD2. Germline V lookup: CDR1 SEHNR, CDR2 FQNEAQ (reference sequence). Trimming took 7 bases from V and 3 from J; bases not matched to a gene: 8. The CDR3 runs to 14 residues. CDR3 sequence: CASKPAGVVYEQYF. CDR3 in DNA: TGTGCCAGCAAGCCAGCGGGAGTAGTCTACGAGCAGTACTTC.

Only a few counts were recorded for this clone. The rearrangement joins TRBV15 to TRBJ1-2; a possible D gene is TRBD1 (5 bases). The germline CDR1 and CDR2 sequences are LNHNV and YYDKDF (reference sequence). V lost 1 base to trimming and J lost 6 bases, with 6 bases between them. The CDR3 runs to 12 residues. CDR3 region: CATSRVGDGYTF. DNA of the CDR3: TGTGCCACCAGCAGAGTAGGGGATGGCTACACCTTC. Full variable domain (outside the CDR3, taken from reference TRBV15 and TRBJ1-2): DAMVIQNPRYQVTQFGKPVTLSCSQTLNHNVMYWYQQKSSQAPKLLFHYYDKDFNNEADTPDNFQSRRPNTSFCFLDIRSPGLGDTAMYLCATSRVGDGYTFGSGTRLTVV.

The chain joins TRBV28 to TRBJ2-7, with 11 bases lining up with TRBD2. CDR1 MDHEN and CDR2 SYDVKM come from the germline V gene. The ends lost 5 bases at V and 3 bases at J; junction bases unmatched: 9. The CDR3 is made up of 16 amino acids. CDR3 amino acids: CASSGAGTSGYYEQYF. The DNA of the CDR3 is TGTGCCAGCAGTGGCGCCGGGACTAGCGGCTACTACGAGCAGTACTTC.

This chain uses TRBV10-3 with TRBJ2-1; 7 bases line up with TRBD2. CDR1 ENHRY and CDR2 SYGVKD come from the germline V gene. This CDR3 has 13 amino acids. The junction had 10 bases not matched to a gene; V was cut back by 8 bases and J by 9 bases. CDR3 in amino acids: CAIGAGEMGEQFF. The CDR3 nucleotides read TGTGCCATCGGGGCGGGAGAAATGGGTGAGCAGTTCTTC.

A few counts support this clone. The chain is built from TRBV4-2 and TRBJ2-1; 14 bases match TRBD2. V shed 2 bases, J shed 4 bases, and the junction held 7 bases outside the gene matches. CDR1 is LGHNA and CDR2 is YNFKEQ in the germline V gene. CDR3 length: 18 residues. The CDR3 loop is CASSQPTSGRESYNEQFF. The DNA for the CDR3 is TGTGCCAGCAGCCAACCGACTAGCGGGAGGGAATCGTACAATGAGCAGTTCTTC.

The CDR3 nucleotides read TGTGCCAGCAGGGGACAGGGGAAGCAGCCCCAGCATTTT. This encodes CASRGQGKQPQHF. This chain uses TRBV27 with TRBJ1-5, with 10 nucleotides matching TRBD1. The ends lost 6 bases at V and 7 bases at J; junction bases unmatched: 3. The CDR3 sequence is 13 residues long. Germline loops: CDR1 MNHEY, CDR2 SMNVEV (reference sequence).

This chain links TRBV10-3 with TRBJ1-1; D not certain. Germline assignment: CDR1 ENHRY and CDR2 SYGVKD. CDR3 length equals 12 residues. V lost 4 bases to trimming and J lost 0 bases, with 3 bases between them. This chain's CDR3 is CAISAMNTEAFF. Written as DNA, the CDR3 is TGTGCCATCAGTGCTATGAACACTGAAGCTTTCTTT.

The V and J genes are TRBV18 and TRBJ1-1; no reliable D call. Looked up from germline, CDR1 is KGHSH and CDR2 is LQKENI. The length of the CDR3 is 16 residues. V lost 3 bases, J lost 1 base, and 15 bases lay in between. CDR3 DNA sequence: TGTGCCAGCTCACCGAGTCTCGGGGTGGAGAACACTGAAGCTTTCTTT. It codes for CASSPSLGVENTEAFF.

In its sample, this clone was seen a few times. The V and J genes are TRBV18 and TRBJ1-5, with a tentative D call TRBD1 (5 bases). The V gene lost 8 bases and the J gene lost 7 bases, with 24 bases spanning the gap. There are 16 residues in the CDR3. CDR1 is KGHSH and CDR2 is LQKENI in the germline V gene. As DNA, the CDR3 is TGTGCCAGCGCTGACAGCATGTTGGTGTTAGGACAGCCCCAGCATTTT. Translation: CASADSMLVLGQPQHF.

This chain links TRBV11-2 with TRBJ1-3; tentatively, D is TRBD1 (6 bases). CDR3 length: 15 amino acids. V lost 2 bases, J lost 3 bases, and 11 bases lay in between. From germline, CDR1 is SGHAT and CDR2 FQNNGV. The CDR3 region is CASSLRNRDGNTIYF. CDR3 bases: TGTGCCAGCAGCTTAAGGAACAGGGATGGAAACACCATATATTTT. Full variable domain (outside the CDR3, taken from reference TRBV11-2 and TRBJ1-3): EAGVAQSPRYKIIEKRQSVAFWCNPISGHATLYWYQQILGQGPKLLIQFQNNGVVDDSQLPKDRFSAERLKGVDSTLKIQPAKLEDSAVYLCASSLRNRDGNTIYFGEGSWLTVV.

The table lists this clone with a few counts. The chain employs TRBV19 and TRBJ1-1; TRBD1 might be the D (5 bases). Trimming took 7 bases from V and 1 from J, leaving 10 bases between them. Germline V lookup: CDR1 LNHDA, CDR2 SQIVND (reference sequence). The CDR3 runs 13 residues. CDR3 protein: CASKDRSNTEAFF. In nucleotides, the CDR3 is TGTGCCAGTAAAGACAGATCGAACACTGAAGCTTTCTTT.

The rearrangement uses TRBV6-1 and TRBJ1-5, with D perhaps matching TRBD1 (6 bases). The germline CDR1 and CDR2 sequences are MNHNS and SASEGT. Trimming took off 7 bases at V and 2 bases at J, with 15 bases between the two ends. CDR3 length: 15 residues. The CDR3 DNA sequence: TGTGCCAGCATTGTCAGGGGTGGAGGCAATCAGCCCCAGCATTTT. It is translated as CASIVRGGGNQPQHF.

The chain carries TRBV7-8 and TRBJ2-7; the match to TRBD2 covers 9 bases. The J segment lost 1 base and the V segment lost 5 bases, leaving 9 bases of the junction unmatched. The CDR3 is made up of 16 amino acids. Per germline, CDR1 SGHVS and CDR2 FQNEAQ. CDR3 residues: CASSPQAGGTSYEQYF. In nucleotides, the CDR3 is TGTGCCAGCAGCCCCCAGGCGGGGGGGACTTCCTACGAGCAGTACTTC.

A remark on this clone: Other DNA sequences from this sample encode an identical CDR3 as well. This rearrangement joins TRBV5-1 to TRBJ2-5; 7 nucleotides match TRBD1. This CDR3 spans 16 amino acids. J was trimmed by 1 base and V by 0 bases; bases with no gene match: 6. CDR1 is SGHRS, CDR2 YFSETQ, per germline. CDR3 loop: CASSLASQGVQETQYF. The CDR3 nucleotides read TGCGCCAGCAGCTTGGCCTCTCAGGGGGTCCAAGAGACCCAGTACTTC. Variable domain in full (rest from reference TRBV5-1 and TRBJ2-5): KAGVTQTPRYLIKTRGQQVTLSCSPISGHRSVSWYQQTPGQGLQFLFEYFSETQRNKGNFPGRFSGRQFSNSRSEMNVSTLELGDSALYLCASSLASQGVQETQYFGPGTRLLVL.

This clone was detected only a few times. This chain connects TRBV7-2 to TRBJ1-4, with D perhaps matching TRBD1 (6 bases). Between the trimmed V and J ends, which lost 5 bases and 2 bases, there was a span of 9 bases. This CDR3 region has 14 residues. In germline, CDR1 is SGHTA, CDR2 FQGNSA. The CDR3 sequence: CASSRGATNEKLFF. CDR3 bases: TGTGCCAGCAGCCGGGGGGCGACTAATGAAAAACTGTTTTTT.

V is TRBV6-5 and J is TRBJ2-3; D uncertain. Germline CDR1 and CDR2: MNHEY and SVGAGI. The V end was cut by 0 bases, the J end by 8 bases, with 9 bases between. The CDR3 has 13 residues. The CDR3 nucleotides read TGTGCCAGCAGTTACTCTGGAGATGGTACGCAGTATTTT. Amino acid sequence: CASSYSGDGTQYF.

The V gene is TRBV2, the J gene TRBJ1-5; TRBD1 matches 11 bases. Germline V gene sequence: CDR1 SNHLY, CDR2 FYNNEI. The length of the CDR3 is 14 residues. Germline trimming cut 7 bases from V and 8 bases from J; bases unmatched to any gene: 7. This CDR3 is CASTGQGVIKPQHF. For the CDR3, the DNA is TGTGCCAGCACGGGACAGGGGGTAATCAAGCCCCAGCATTTT.

The chain joins TRBV2 to TRBJ1-2; D ambiguous. Germline V gene sequence: CDR1 SNHLY, CDR2 FYNNEI. The CDR3 extends over 12 amino acids. Trimming removed 7 bases at V and 1 base at J, with 7 bases between. CDR3 sequence reads: CASKAGNYGYTF. Here the CDR3 DNA reads TGTGCCAGCAAGGCGGGTAACTATGGCTACACCTTC. The full variable domain, its missing parts supplied by reference TRBV2 and TRBJ1-2, is EPEVTQTPSHQVTQMGQEVILRCVPISNHLYFYWYRQILGQKVEFLVSFYNNEISEKSEIFDDQFSVERPDGSNFTLKIRSTKLEDSAMYFCASKAGNYGYTFGSGTRLTVV.

This sequence joins TRBV25-1 and TRBJ1-1, with TRBD1 identical over 8 bases. CDR3 length: 15 residues. The germline V gene has CDR1 MGHDK and CDR2 SYGVNS. V was pared by 6 bases and J by 1 base, with 7 bases of the junction left unmatched. The CDR3 protein is CASRDRQGWNTEAFF. The CDR3 bases are TGTGCCAGCAGGGATAGACAGGGGTGGAACACTGAAGCTTTCTTT. Variable domain in full (rest from reference TRBV25-1 and TRBJ1-1): EADIYQTPRYLVIGTGKKITLECSQTMGHDKMYWYQQDPGMELHLIHYSYGVNSTEKGDLSSESTVSRIRTEHFPLTLESARPSHTSQYLCASRDRQGWNTEAFFGQGTRLTVV.

The chain carries TRBV6-5 and TRBJ1-1; unclear D gene. CDR3 size: 13 residues. With 6 bases removed from V and 3 bases from J, the gap between germline ends came to 11 bases. Germline loops: CDR1 MNHEY, CDR2 SVGAGI. The DNA of the CDR3 is TGTGCCAGCAGGACTTCACTGGACACTGAAGCTTTCTTT. Amino acids: CASRTSLDTEAFF.